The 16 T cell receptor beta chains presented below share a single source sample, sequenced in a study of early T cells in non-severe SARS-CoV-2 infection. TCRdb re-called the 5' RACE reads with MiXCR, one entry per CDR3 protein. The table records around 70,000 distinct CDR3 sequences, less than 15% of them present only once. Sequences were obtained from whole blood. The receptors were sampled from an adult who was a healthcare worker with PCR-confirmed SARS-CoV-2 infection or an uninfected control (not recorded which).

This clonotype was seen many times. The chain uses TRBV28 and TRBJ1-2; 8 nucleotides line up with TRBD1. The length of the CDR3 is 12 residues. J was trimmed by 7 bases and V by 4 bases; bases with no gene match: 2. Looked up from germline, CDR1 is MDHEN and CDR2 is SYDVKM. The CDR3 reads CASSSQGAGYTF. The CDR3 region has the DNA TGTGCCAGCAGTTCTCAGGGGGCTGGCTACACCTTC.

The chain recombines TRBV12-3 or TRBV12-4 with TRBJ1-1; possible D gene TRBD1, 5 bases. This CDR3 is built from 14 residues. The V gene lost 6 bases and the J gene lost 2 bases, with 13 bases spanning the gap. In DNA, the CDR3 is TGTGCCAGCAGAACCGGGGACCTTAACACTGAAGCTTTCTTT. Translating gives CASRTGDLNTEAFF.

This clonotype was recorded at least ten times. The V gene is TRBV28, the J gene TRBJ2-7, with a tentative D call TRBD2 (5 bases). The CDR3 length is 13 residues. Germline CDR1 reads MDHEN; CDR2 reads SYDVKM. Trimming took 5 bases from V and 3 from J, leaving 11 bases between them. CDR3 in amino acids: CASSPSSLYEQYF. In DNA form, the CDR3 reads TGTGCCAGCAGTCCTAGCAGCCTCTACGAGCAGTACTTC.

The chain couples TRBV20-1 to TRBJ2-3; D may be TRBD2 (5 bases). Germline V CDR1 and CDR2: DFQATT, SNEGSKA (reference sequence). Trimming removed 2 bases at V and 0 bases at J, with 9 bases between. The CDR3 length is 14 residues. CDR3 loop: CSARSGTSTDTQYF. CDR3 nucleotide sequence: TGCAGTGCTAGAAGCGGAACTAGCACAGATACGCAGTATTTT.

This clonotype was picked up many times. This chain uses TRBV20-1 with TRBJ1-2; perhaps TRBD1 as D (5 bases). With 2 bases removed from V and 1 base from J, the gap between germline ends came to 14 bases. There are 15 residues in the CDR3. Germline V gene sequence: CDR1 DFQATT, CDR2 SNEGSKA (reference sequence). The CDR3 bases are TGCAGTGCTAGACCTCTCTGGGACGTTAACTATGGCTACACCTTC. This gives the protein CSARPLWDVNYGYTF.

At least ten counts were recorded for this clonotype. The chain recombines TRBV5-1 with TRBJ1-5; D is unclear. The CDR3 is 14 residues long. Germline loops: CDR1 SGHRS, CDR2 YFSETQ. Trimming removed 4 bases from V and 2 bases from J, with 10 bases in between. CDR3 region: CASSPSMGNQPQHF. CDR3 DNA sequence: TGCGCCAGCAGCCCAAGTATGGGCAATCAGCCCCAGCATTTT.

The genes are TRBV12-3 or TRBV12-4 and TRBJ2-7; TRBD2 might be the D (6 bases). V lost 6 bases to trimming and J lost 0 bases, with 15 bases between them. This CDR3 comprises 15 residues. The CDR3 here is CASRPWIADSYEQYF. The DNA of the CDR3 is TGTGCCAGCAGGCCCTGGATAGCGGACTCCTACGAGCAGTACTTC.

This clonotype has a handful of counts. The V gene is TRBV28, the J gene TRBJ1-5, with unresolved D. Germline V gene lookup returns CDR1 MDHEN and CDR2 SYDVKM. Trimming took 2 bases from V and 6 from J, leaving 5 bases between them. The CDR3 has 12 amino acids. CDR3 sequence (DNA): TGTGCCAGCAGTTTAGGGTTTCAGCCCCAGCATTTT. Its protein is CASSLGFQPQHF.

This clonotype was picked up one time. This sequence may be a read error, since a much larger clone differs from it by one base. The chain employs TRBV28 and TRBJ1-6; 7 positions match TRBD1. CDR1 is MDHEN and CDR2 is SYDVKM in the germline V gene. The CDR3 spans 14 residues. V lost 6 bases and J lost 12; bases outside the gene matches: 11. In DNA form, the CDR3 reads TGTGCCAGCAGCATCGACAGGGTAACGAGACCCCTCCACTTT. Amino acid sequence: CASSIDRVTRPLHF.

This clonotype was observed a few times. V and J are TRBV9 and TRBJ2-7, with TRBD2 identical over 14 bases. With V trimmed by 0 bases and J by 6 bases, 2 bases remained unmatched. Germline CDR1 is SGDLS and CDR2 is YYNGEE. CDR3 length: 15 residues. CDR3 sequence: CASSVEGLAGGEQYF. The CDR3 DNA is TGTGCCAGCAGCGTAGAAGGACTAGCGGGAGGCGAGCAGTACTTC.

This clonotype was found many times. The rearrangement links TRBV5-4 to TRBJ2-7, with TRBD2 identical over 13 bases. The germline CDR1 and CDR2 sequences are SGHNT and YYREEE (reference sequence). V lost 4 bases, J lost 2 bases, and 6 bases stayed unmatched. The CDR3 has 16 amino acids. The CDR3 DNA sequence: TGTGCCAGCAGCCGGACTAGCGGGAGAGGGCCCTACGAGCAGTACTTC. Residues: CASSRTSGRGPYEQYF.

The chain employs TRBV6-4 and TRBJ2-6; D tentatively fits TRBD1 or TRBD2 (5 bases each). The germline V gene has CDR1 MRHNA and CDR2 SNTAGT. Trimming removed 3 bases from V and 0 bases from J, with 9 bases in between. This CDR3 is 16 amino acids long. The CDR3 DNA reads TGTGCCAGCAGTGAGGGAGACAGCTCTGGGGCCAACGTCCTGACTTTC. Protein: CASSEGDSSGANVLTF.

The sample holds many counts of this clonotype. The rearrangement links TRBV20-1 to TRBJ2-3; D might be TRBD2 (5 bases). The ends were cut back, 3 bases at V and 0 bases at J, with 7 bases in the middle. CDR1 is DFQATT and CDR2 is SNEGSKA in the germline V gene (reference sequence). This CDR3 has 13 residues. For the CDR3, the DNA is TGCAGTGCTAGTACTAGTAGCACAGATACGCAGTATTTT. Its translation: CSASTSSTDTQYF.

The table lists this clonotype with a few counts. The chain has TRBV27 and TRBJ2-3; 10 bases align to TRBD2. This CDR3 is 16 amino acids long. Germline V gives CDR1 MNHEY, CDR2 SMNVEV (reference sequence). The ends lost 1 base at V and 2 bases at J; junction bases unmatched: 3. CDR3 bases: TGTGCCAGCAGTTTATACCTAGCGGGAGCCACAGATACGCAGTATTTT. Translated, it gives CASSLYLAGATDTQYF.

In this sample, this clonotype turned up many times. DNA of the CDR3: TGTGCCAGCAGCTCGGACAGGGTAGATGGCTACACCTTC. The encoded protein is CASSSDRVDGYTF. This sequence joins TRBV7-2 and TRBJ1-2, with 8 nucleotides matching TRBD1. The junction had 4 bases not matched to a gene; V was cut back by 4 bases and J by 6 bases. The germline CDR1 and CDR2 sequences are SGHTA and FQGNSA. The CDR3 is 13 amino acids.

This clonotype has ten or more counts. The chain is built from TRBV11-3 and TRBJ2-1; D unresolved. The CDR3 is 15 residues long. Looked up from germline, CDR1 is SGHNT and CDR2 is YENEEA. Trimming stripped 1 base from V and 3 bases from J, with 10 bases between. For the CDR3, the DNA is TGTGCCAGCAGCTTAGTGATACCGAACTACAATGAGCAGTTCTTC. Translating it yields CASSLVIPNYNEQFF.